This is a list of T cell receptor beta chains from one sample in a study of blood T cell repertoires in COVID-19. Some clones are missing from TCRdb's copy, which holds only in-frame ones; the method was immunoSEQ multiplex PCR. The table has tens of thousands of clones, about four fifths seen once. Sample: peripheral blood. The receptors originated from a woman aged 80 or over with acute or convalescent COVID-19. Each CDR3 is given with its conserved first and last residue. Each record gives: clone size, V gene, J gene, D gene, CDR3 DNA, CDR3 protein. D genes are given only for firm matches. Size is omitted from some rows. Given values are once, few, many or a class for expanded clones.

.,TRBV7-2,TRBJ2-3,TRBD1,TGTGCCAGCAGCCTATCCGGGACAGGGCCCACAGATACGCAGTATTTT,CASSLSGTGPTDTQYF
.,TRBV11-2,TRBJ2-5,TRBD1,TGTGCCAGCAGCGGTCGGACAGGGGGCTTAGAGACCCAGTACTTC,CASSGRTGGLETQYF
.,TRBV3-1/TRBV3-2,TRBJ2-7,TRBD2,TGTGCCAGCAGCCAAGGGGGGGGGTCCTACGAGCAGTACTTC,CASSQGGGSYEQYF
.,TRBV9,TRBJ2-5,TRBD2,TGTGCCAGCAGCCTACCGGCGGGGGGAGGAGAGACCCAGTACTTC,CASSLPAGGGETQYF
.,TRBV15,TRBJ2-5,TRBD2,TGTGCCACCAGCAGAGCGGGGCTAGCGGAGAGGGTGGGTCAAGAGACCCAGTACTTC,CATSRAGLAERVGQETQYF
.,TRBV7-7,TRBJ2-5,TRBD1,TGTGCCAGCAGCGGACAGGGGGGCCAAGAGACCCAGTACTTC,CASSGQGGQETQYF
.,TRBV19,TRBJ1-5,.,TGTGCCTGCAGAGTCTCAGCGCACTTCAATCAGCCCCAGCATTTT,CACRVSAHFNQPQHF
.,TRBV7-3,TRBJ2-3,TRBD1,TGTGCCAGCCCACAGGGGGCAGATACGCAGTATTTT,CASPQGADTQYF
.,TRBV15,TRBJ2-5,TRBD1,TGTGCCACCAGCAGAGGCACAGGGGGCCAAGAGACCCAGTACTTC,CATSRGTGGQETQYF
.,TRBV9,TRBJ2-1,TRBD2,TGTGCCAGCAGCCCTAGCGGGGGGGCGGTTAATGAGCAGTTCTTC,CASSPSGGAVNEQFF
once,TRBV5-4,TRBJ1-1,TRBD1,TGTGCCAGCAGCTTGAGGGACAGCGAAGCTTTCTTT,CASSLRDSEAFF
.,TRBV5-8,TRBJ2-2,.,TGTGCCAGCAGCCCTTTTACCGGGGAGCTGTTTTTT,CASSPFTGELFF
.,TRBV2,TRBJ1-2,.,TGTGCCAGCAGTGATCCGGGAGGGGAAACCTTC,CASSDPGGETF
.,TRBV3-1/TRBV3-2,TRBJ1-2,TRBD1,TGTGCCAGCAGCCAAGACGCGGGACAGGGACATGGCTACACCTTC,CASSQDAGQGHGYTF
.,TRBV5-1,TRBJ2-6,.,TGCGCCAGCAGCTCGGACACTTTGGGTGCTGGGGCCAACGTCCTGACTTTC,CASSSDTLGAGANVLTF
once,TRBV3-1/TRBV3-2,TRBJ2-7,.,TGTGCCAGCAGCCAAGAGACCCAGGGTATTTTAGACTTC,CASSQETQGILDF
.,TRBV28,TRBJ2-5,.,TGTGCCAGCAGTTCAGGGAACCCTCAGACCCAGTACTTC,CASSSGNPQTQYF
.,TRBV6-5,TRBJ1-1,.,TGTGCCAGCAGCTCACAGGGTTGGACTGAAGCTTTCTTT,CASSSQGWTEAFF
.,TRBV2,TRBJ2-5,TRBD1,TGTGCCAGCAGAAACCGGGACAGCCTAGAAGAGACCCAGTACTTC,CASRNRDSLEETQYF
.,TRBV7-2,TRBJ2-1,TRBD2,TGTGCCAGCAGCTTAGGCTCTGCGGCTAGCGGGACATATCCGTTCTTC,CASSLGSAASGTYPFF
.,TRBV7-8,TRBJ2-3,TRBD2,TGTGCCAGCACCCTGCGGGGCCGACTAGCGGGAGGGCCGAGGGATACGCAGTATTTT,CASTLRGRLAGGPRDTQYF
.,TRBV12-3/TRBV12-4,TRBJ2-5,TRBD1,TGTGCCAGCAGTCTGACAGGGGTAGAGACCCAGTACTTC,CASSLTGVETQYF
.,TRBV5-1,TRBJ1-4,.,TGCGCCAGCAGCTTGAGGGGAACTAATGAAAAACTGTTTTTT,CASSLRGTNEKLFF
.,TRBV3-1/TRBV3-2,TRBJ2-1,.,TGTGCCAGCAGCCAAGATCTGCCAGGGGTAGGGAATGAGCAGTTCTTC,CASSQDLPGVGNEQFF
once,TRBV25-1,TRBJ1-1,TRBD1,TGTGCCAGCAGCTTGACGGGACAGACTGAAGCTTTCTTT,CASSLTGQTEAFF
.,TRBV5-5,TRBJ2-5,.,TGTGCCAGCAGCTTGGCCTCCGGGCTCGGGAGAGGGGAGACCCAGTACTTC,CASSLASGLGRGETQYF
once,TRBV6-5,TRBJ1-2,.,TGTGCCAGCACGGGGAATGGTGGCTACACCTTC,CASTGNGGYTF
.,TRBV12-3/TRBV12-4,TRBJ1-1,.,TGTGCCAGCAGCCTAACAGTGGACACTGAAGCTTTCTTT,CASSLTVDTEAFF
.,TRBV4-1,TRBJ1-4,.,TGCGCCAGCAGCCAAGTGCGGGGGGCCGATGAAAAACTGTTTTTT,CASSQVRGADEKLFF
few,TRBV5-1,TRBJ2-2,TRBD1,TGCGCCAGCAGACCGGGACAGGGAGGGAACACCGGGGAGCTGTTTTTT,CASRPGQGGNTGELFF
.,TRBV19,TRBJ2-7,.,TGTGCCAGTAGTATCGTTGGCAGCTCCTACGAGCAGTACTTC,CASSIVGSSYEQYF
few,TRBV27,TRBJ1-1,.,TGTGCCAGCAGTTTATCTCCGGGAATGAACACTGAAGCTTTCTTT,CASSLSPGMNTEAFF
.,TRBV7-9,TRBJ1-6,TRBD1,TGTGCCAGCAGCCCCCAGGGGGCAGTTTCACCCCTCCACTTT,CASSPQGAVSPLHF